These 20 T cell receptor beta chains were all obtained from the same sample, sequenced in a study of T cells in Graves' hyperthyroidism and ophthalmopathy. It was RNA transcripts that yielded the amplified TCR beta CDR3 regions. A first-round RT-PCR of the TCR CDR3 used the HTBI primer set. MiXCR, applied by TCRdb to the multiplex PCR reads, yields one record per CDR3 protein. This sample has some 570,000 distinct CDR3 sequences, with 17% found just once. Specimen: blood. These receptors originate from a woman under 30 with Graves' ophthalmopathy.

This clonotype came up a few times. The chain employs TRBV2 and TRBJ1-1; 10 bases agree with TRBD1. Germline CDR1 is SNHLY and CDR2 is FYNNEI. This CDR3 is 17 amino acids long. The V segment lost 6 bases and the J segment 4 bases; nucleotides outside the gene matches: 14. The CDR3 nucleotides are TGTGCCAGCAGGTCCTGGGGACAGGGGTTTCGAATCACTGAAGCTTTCTTT. Encoded protein: CASRSWGQGFRITEAFF.

This chain links TRBV29-1 with TRBJ1-4, with D unresolved. V lost 7 bases and J lost 6, with 15 bases in between. CDR1 SQVTM and CDR2 ANQGSEA come from the germline V gene. This CDR3 has 13 residues. In nucleotides, the CDR3 is TGCAGCGCCACCGGGCTTCAGGATGAAAAACTGTTTTTT. It specifies CSATGLQDEKLFF.

This clonotype was observed at least ten times. The genes are TRBV28 and TRBJ2-1; the D call may be TRBD1 or TRBD2 (5 bases each). The CDR3 contains 16 residues. The germline gives CDR1 MDHEN, CDR2 SYDVKM. V was cut by 4 bases and J by 4 bases, with 17 bases left in between. The CDR3 protein is CASSSTRGISYNEQFF. The CDR3 nucleotides are TGTGCCAGCAGTTCCACGAGGGGAATCTCTTACAATGAGCAGTTCTTC.

Details on this clonotype: Just one base apart from a much larger clone, this may be a read error. The chain recombines TRBV3-1 with TRBJ1-6; 8 bases fit TRBD1. CDR1 is LGHDT, CDR2 YNNKEL, per germline (reference sequence). This CDR3 is 15 amino acids long. CDR3 residues: CASRQADRENPPLHF. The CDR3 nucleotides are TGTGCCAGCCGCCAGGCGGACAGGGAGAATCCACCCCTCCACTTT.

This clonotype was seen a few times. The V gene is TRBV27, the J gene TRBJ1-1; TRBD1 matches at 7 bases. This CDR3 comprises 15 residues. V lost 3 bases, J lost 4 bases, and 8 bases stayed unmatched. Per germline, CDR1 MNHEY and CDR2 SMNVEV (reference sequence). DNA of the CDR3: TGTGCCAGCAGTTTCAGGAGGGGGCGGAGCACTGAAGCTTTCTTT. Translation gives CASSFRRGRSTEAFF.

The chain has TRBV7-3 and TRBJ1-1, with D uncertain. Germline CDR1 reads SGHTA; CDR2 reads FQGTGA. The CDR3 loop spans 13 amino acids. Trimming took off 3 bases at V and 6 bases at J, with 11 bases between the two ends. The DNA for the CDR3 is TGTGCCAGCAGCTTTGAACATCGCGCTGAAGCTTTCTTT. This encodes CASSFEHRAEAFF.

CDR3 DNA sequence: TGTGCCAGCAGTTTCCTCAACCCGGAATATGGCTACACCTTC. Protein sequence: CASSFLNPEYGYTF. This chain joins TRBV2 and TRBJ1-2; D is uncertain. Per the germline V gene, CDR1 is SNHLY and CDR2 is FYNNEI. Trimming shortened V by 5 bases and J by 5 bases, and 15 bases separated the two germline ends. CDR3 length equals 14 residues.

This clonotype was recorded many times. The CDR3 DNA is TGTGCCAGCAGTTTATACGGGAGAGGCTCTTGGGAGCAGTACTTC. Its protein is CASSLYGRGSWEQYF. The V gene is TRBV28, the J gene TRBJ2-7; weak D call: TRBD2 (6 bases). The ends were cut back, 1 base at V and 7 bases at J, with 17 bases in the middle. CDR1 is MDHEN and CDR2 is SYDVKM in the germline V gene. The CDR3 runs to 15 residues.

This clonotype was picked up many times. V usage is TRBV28 and J usage is TRBJ2-3; D not resolved. V lost 5 bases, J lost 6 bases, and 18 bases lay in between. CDR1 MDHEN and CDR2 SYDVKM come from the germline V gene. This CDR3 comprises 15 residues. The CDR3 sequence is CASSDARIASDTQYF. The CDR3 DNA sequence: TGTGCCAGCAGTGATGCGAGGATAGCTTCGGATACGCAGTATTTT.

V gene TRBV5-4 combines with J gene TRBJ1-1; no firm D call. The CDR3 is 14 residues long. Germline loops: CDR1 SGHNT, CDR2 YYREEE (reference sequence). Trimming removed 3 bases from V and 5 bases from J, with 14 bases in between. CDR3 coding DNA: TGTGCCAGCAGCTGGGAAAACAGCGGGACTGAAGCTTTCTTT. This codes for CASSWENSGTEAFF.

The chain combines TRBV9 with TRBJ2-1; TRBD1 agrees at 8 bases. From germline, CDR1 is SGDLS and CDR2 YYNGEE. This CDR3 region has 15 residues. After removal of 4 bases from V and 3 bases from J, the junction contained 6 bases not matched to a gene. The CDR3 region is CASSPRGLHYNEQFF. The CDR3 DNA is TGTGCCAGCAGCCCCAGGGGGCTACACTACAATGAGCAGTTCTTC.

This clonotype was seen ten or more times. The chain carries TRBV4-2 and TRBJ1-2; TRBD1 matches at 9 bases. Germline lookup yields CDR1 LGHNA and CDR2 YNFKEQ. The CDR3 totals 16 residues. V lost 3 bases and J lost 7; bases outside the gene matches: 12. CDR3 bases: TGTGCCAGCAGCCAGGCTGCCAAACAGGGGGCAGGTGGCTACACCTTC. Protein: CASSQAAKQGAGGYTF.

This clonotype showed up just a few times. V gene TRBV11-2 combines with J gene TRBJ2-2; 10 nucleotides match TRBD2. This CDR3 comprises 19 residues. After removal of 6 bases from V and 2 bases from J, the junction contained 15 bases not matched to a gene. CDR1 and CDR2 from the germline V gene are SGHAT and FQNNGV. The CDR3 region has the DNA TGTGCCAGCAGTTGGGGGATAGGGGCTAGCGGGGGTAACACCGGGGAGCTGTTTTTT. Amino acid sequence: CASSWGIGASGGNTGELFF.

In this sample, this clonotype turned up a few times. CDR3 region: CASSLTGTGALLEQYF. The CDR3 nucleotides read TGTGCCAGTAGTTTAACCGGGACAGGGGCTCTGCTCGAGCAGTACTTC. This rearrangement joins TRBV19 to TRBJ2-7, with 10 bases identical to TRBD1. The CDR3 runs 16 residues. With V trimmed by 5 bases and J by 6 bases, 13 bases remained unmatched. Germline loops: CDR1 LNHDA, CDR2 SQIVND (reference sequence). The full variable domain, its missing parts supplied by reference TRBV19 and TRBJ2-7, is DGGITQSPKYLFRKEGQNVTLSCEQNLNHDAMYWYRQDPGQGLRLIYYSQIVNDFQKGDIAEGYSVSREKKESFPLTVTSAQKNPTAFYLCASSLTGTGALLEQYFGPGTRLTVT.

In its sample, this clonotype was seen many times. The chain employs TRBV29-1 and TRBJ2-2; D not resolved. The CDR3 is made up of 13 amino acids. Looked up from germline, CDR1 is SQVTM and CDR2 is ANQGSEA. Trimming cost V 4 bases and J 4 bases, with 10 bases left between them. Written as DNA, the CDR3 is TGCAGCGTTGTAGGAGCTCTCACCGGGGAGCTGTTTTTT. Protein sequence: CSVVGALTGELFF.

The chain combines TRBV5-8 with TRBJ2-7, with D possibly TRBD1 on 6 matching bases. In germline, CDR1 is SGHTS, CDR2 YDEGEE. V lost 1 base to trimming and J lost 2 bases, with 10 bases between them. The CDR3 spans 14 residues. In DNA form, the CDR3 reads TGTGCCAGCAGCTTGACACAGGGTCCCTACGAGCAGTACTTC. It translates to CASSLTQGPYEQYF.

This clonotype was seen ten or more times. V gene TRBV11-2 combines with J gene TRBJ2-1, with D maybe TRBD1 (6 bases). V was shortened by 5 bases and J by 6 bases, with 23 bases between the two germline ends. Germline lookup yields CDR1 SGHAT and CDR2 FQNNGV. The length of the CDR3 is 17 residues. CDR3 DNA: TGTGCCAGCAGCGCATTCCCCTCCGGGACACCTAGCAATGAGCAGTTCTTC. Translating gives CASSAFPSGTPSNEQFF.

This clonotype was detected many times. The chain carries TRBV28 and TRBJ2-7; 11 bases are a match to TRBD2. V was pared by 7 bases and J by 0 bases, with 2 bases of the junction left unmatched. CDR1 MDHEN and CDR2 SYDVKM come from the germline V gene. The CDR3 consists of 14 residues. The CDR3 sequence is CASTLAGGSYEQYF. CDR3 in DNA: TGTGCCAGCACTCTAGCGGGGGGCTCCTACGAGCAGTACTTC.

The chain is built from TRBV6-1 and TRBJ1-1; D may be TRBD1 (5 bases). The V gene's germline CDR1 is MNHNS and CDR2 SASEGT. The CDR3 is made up of 16 amino acids. V lost 6 bases and J 1 base, leaving 18 bases between the germline ends. CDR3 region: CASRILSLRGNTEAFF. For the CDR3, the DNA is TGTGCCAGCAGAATACTCTCGCTGAGGGGGAACACTGAAGCTTTCTTT.

This clonotype was picked up many times. The rearrangement links TRBV20-1 to TRBJ2-7; TRBD2 aligns across 9 bases. Germline lookup yields CDR1 DFQATT and CDR2 SNEGSKA (reference sequence). There are 14 residues in the CDR3. With 3 bases clipped from V and 7 bases from J, the junction kept 10 bases outside the gene matches. In DNA, the CDR3 is TGCAGTGCTAGTAGGCCGCGGGGGGGCTGGGAGCAGTACTTC. It specifies CSASRPRGGWEQYF.